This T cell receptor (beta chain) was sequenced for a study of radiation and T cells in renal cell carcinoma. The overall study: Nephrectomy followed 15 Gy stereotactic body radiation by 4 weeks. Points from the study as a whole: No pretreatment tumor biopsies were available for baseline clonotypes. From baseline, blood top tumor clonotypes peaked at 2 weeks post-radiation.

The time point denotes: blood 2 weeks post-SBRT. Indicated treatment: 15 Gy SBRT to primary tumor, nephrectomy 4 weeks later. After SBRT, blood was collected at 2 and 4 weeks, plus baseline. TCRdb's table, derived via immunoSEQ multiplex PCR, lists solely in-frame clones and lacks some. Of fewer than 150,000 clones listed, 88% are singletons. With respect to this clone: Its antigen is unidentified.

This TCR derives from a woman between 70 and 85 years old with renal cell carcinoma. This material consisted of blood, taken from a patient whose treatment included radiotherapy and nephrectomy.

In DNA, the CDR3 is TGTGCCAGCAGTATCGCCTCTACGGCGGTCGAACTGTTTTTT. This translates into CASSIASTAVELFF. V usage is TRBV28 and J usage is TRBJ1-4; D gene unclear. Germline V gives CDR1 MDHEN, CDR2 SYDVKM. This CDR3 contains 14 residues. Trimming left V 5 bases short and J 12 bases short, with 19 bases between.